A single sample is the source of the 17 T cell receptor beta chains below, sequenced in a study of Ad26.COV2.S vaccination and SARS-CoV-2 variants. Treatment noted: around 19 received Ad26.COV2.S at low or high dose, single or two shots; roughly five received placebo; per-sample allocation not given. Each sample was drawn 63 days after the first injection (of vaccine or placebo). Assay: immunoSEQ multiplex PCR; the TCRdb copy retains only in-frame clones and omits some. The table shows 300,000 to 350,000 clones, with just under 85% occurring only once. The input for sequencing was peripheral blood, taken in a trial of Ad26.COV2.S vaccine versus placebo. Receptors originate from a person aged 18-60 years who received the Ad26.COV2.S COVID-19 vaccine or a placebo.

This clone was observed a handful of times. The chain combines TRBV5-1 with TRBJ2-2; D is perhaps TRBD1 or TRBD2 (6 bases each). Germline-derived CDR1 and CDR2 are SGHRS and YFSETQ. Trimming cost V 0 bases and J 2 bases, with 11 bases left between them. The CDR3 has 16 amino acids. CDR3 nucleotide sequence: TGCGCCAGCAGCTTGGACGGCGGGACAAACACCGGGGAGCTGTTTTTT. Residues: CASSLDGGTNTGELFF.

The V gene is TRBV3-1 (or the pseudogene TRBV3-2), the J gene TRBJ2-7, with TRBD2 identical over 14 bases. The V gene end was trimmed by 6 bases and the J gene end by 4 bases; junction bases not matched to a gene: 11. The CDR3 has 17 residues. Per germline, CDR1 LGHDT and CDR2 YNNKEL (reference sequence). The CDR3 DNA follows: TGTGCCAGCAGAGCAACGTGGACTAGCGGGGGGACATACGAGCAGTACTTC. Its protein is CASRATWTSGGTYEQYF.

The CDR3 region is CASSELAGDYQETQYF. The CDR3 nucleotides are TGCGCCAGCAGCGAATTAGCGGGGGACTATCAAGAGACCCAGTACTTC. The chain has TRBV5-1 and TRBJ2-5; 9 bases are a match to TRBD2. Trimming took 4 bases from V and 2 from J; bases not matched to a gene: 9. This CDR3 region has 16 residues. CDR1 SGHRS and CDR2 YFSETQ come from the germline V gene.

The chain uses TRBV6-1 and TRBJ1-2; no reliable D call. The germline V and J ends were trimmed by 1 base and 3 bases, with 3 bases remaining between them. This CDR3 has 12 amino acids. Per germline, CDR1 MNHNS and CDR2 SASEGT. As DNA, the CDR3 is TGTGCCAGCAGTGAAGGCGACTATGGCTACACCTTC. Its translation is CASSEGDYGYTF.

This chain uses TRBV5-5 with TRBJ1-3; D perhaps matches TRBD1 (6 bases). The V gene's germline CDR1 is SGHKS and CDR2 YYEKEE (reference sequence). This CDR3 spans 16 amino acids. The V gene lost 0 bases and the J gene lost 0 bases, with 10 bases spanning the gap. CDR3 region: CASSLVTGYSGNTIYF. In DNA, the CDR3 is TGTGCCAGCAGCTTGGTCACAGGGTACTCTGGAAACACCATATATTTT.

The chain employs TRBV4-2 and TRBJ1-1; 7 bases are a match to TRBD1. Germline V CDR1 and CDR2: LGHNA, YNFKEQ. There are 15 residues in the CDR3. The trim removed 4 bases at V and 1 base at J, leaving 6 bases unmatched. CDR3 residues: CASSPGTAENTEAFF. The CDR3 DNA reads TGTGCCAGCAGCCCAGGGACAGCCGAGAACACTGAAGCTTTCTTT.

The chain recombines TRBV5-6 with TRBJ2-3; no clear D gene. The germline V and J ends were trimmed by 0 bases and 1 base, with 12 bases remaining between them. The CDR3 loop spans 16 amino acids. Germline CDR1 is SGHDT and CDR2 is YYEEEE. The CDR3 DNA follows: TGTGCCAGCAGCTTGGGCCCAGGACGGGGCACAGATACGCAGTATTTT. Its translation: CASSLGPGRGTDTQYF.

The gene calls are TRBV5-1 and TRBJ2-5; D remains unclear. The length of the CDR3 is 13 residues. The germline CDR1 and CDR2 sequences are SGHRS and YFSETQ. Between the trimmed V and J ends, which lost 5 bases and 5 bases, there was a span of 13 bases. CDR3: CASRAVGVETQYF. CDR3 DNA sequence: TGCGCCAGCAGGGCTGTGGGCGTGGAGACCCAGTACTTC. Together with reference TRBV5-1 and TRBJ2-5, the CDR3 gives the full variable domain: KAGVTQTPRYLIKTRGQQVTLSCSPISGHRSVSWYQQTPGQGLQFLFEYFSETQRNKGNFPGRFSGRQFSNSRSEMNVSTLELGDSALYLCASRAVGVETQYFGPGTRLLVL.

V usage is TRBV4-1 and J usage is TRBJ2-5; D gene ambiguous. V lost 6 bases, J lost 7 bases, and 15 bases lay in between. This CDR3 region has 13 residues. Germline CDR1 reads MGHRA; CDR2 reads YSYEKL. The CDR3 DNA is TGCGCCAGCAGAAAGATCCCGTCGGGGACCCAGTACTTC. Translating it yields CASRKIPSGTQYF.

The chain is built from TRBV12-3 or TRBV12-4 and TRBJ1-4; D is undetermined. The V and J ends lost 9 bases and 4 bases respectively, with 9 bases between them. CDR3 length equals 12 residues. The CDR3 coding sequence is TGTGCCAGTTCCAATGATAATGAAAAACTGTTTTTT. Amino acid sequence: CASSNDNEKLFF.

This clone occurred once. The chain has TRBV7-9 and TRBJ2-2, with unresolved D. Trimming cost V 2 bases and J 4 bases, with 11 bases left between them. The length of the CDR3 is 15 residues. Germline CDR1 is SEHNR and CDR2 is FQNEAQ (reference sequence). CDR3 amino acids: CASSLMRSGTGELFF. The CDR3 DNA follows: TGTGCCAGCAGCTTAATGCGGTCGGGCACCGGGGAGCTGTTTTTT.

The rearrangement uses TRBV10-3 and TRBJ2-7; a possible D gene is TRBD1 (6 bases). CDR3 length equals 16 residues. Deletions cut 0 bases from V and 3 bases from J, with 15 bases between. Germline-derived CDR1 and CDR2 are ENHRY and SYGVKD. CDR3 sequence: CAISESSPGQFYEQYF. CDR3 DNA: TGTGCCATCAGTGAGTCGAGTCCCGGACAGTTCTACGAGCAGTACTTC.

The chain couples TRBV5-4 to TRBJ2-1, with TRBD1 matching 9 bases. Losses at the gene ends were 4 bases for V and 0 bases for J; bases not matched to a gene: 2. Per the germline V gene, CDR1 is SGHNT and CDR2 is YYREEE (reference sequence). CDR3 length: 15 amino acids. CDR3 coding DNA: TGTGCCAGCAGCAAGGACAGGGGCTCCTACAATGAGCAGTTCTTC. It translates to CASSKDRGSYNEQFF.

This chain links TRBV5-6 with TRBJ2-7; D gene ambiguous. CDR3 length: 12 residues. Trimming stripped 0 bases from V and 6 bases from J, with 7 bases between. Germline-derived CDR1 and CDR2 are SGHDT and YYEEEE. CDR3 residues: CASSLGGSEQYF. The CDR3 DNA sequence: TGTGCCAGCAGCTTGGGAGGATCCGAGCAGTACTTC.

The chain combines TRBV7-9 with TRBJ1-2; D unresolved. Germline V CDR1 and CDR2: SEHNR, FQNEAQ (reference sequence). The CDR3 spans 14 residues. Trimming left V 4 bases short and J 2 bases short, with 11 bases between. The CDR3 protein is CASSSGSGNYGYTF. CDR3 DNA: TGTGCCAGCAGCTCAGGTTCGGGCAACTATGGCTACACCTTC.

V and J are TRBV4-2 and TRBJ2-7; 10 positions agree with TRBD2. The CDR3 spans 16 residues. V trimming: 6 bases; J trimming: 3 bases; junction bases outside the gene matches: 11. Looked up from germline, CDR1 is LGHNA and CDR2 is YNFKEQ. CDR3 in DNA: TGTGCCAGCAGGGACATAGCGGGGGGCACTGTCTACGAGCAGTACTTC. Translation: CASRDIAGGTVYEQYF.

This clone was counted once. The chain combines TRBV3-1 (or the pseudogene TRBV3-2) with TRBJ1-6; 8 nucleotides line up with TRBD1. J lost 8 bases, V lost 4 bases, and 13 bases had no gene match. The CDR3 is made up of 17 amino acids. The V gene's germline CDR1 is LGHDT and CDR2 YNNKEL (reference sequence). CDR3 amino acids: CASSRGQADFYHSPLHF. The CDR3 DNA reads as TGTGCCAGCAGCCGGGGACAGGCAGACTTCTACCATTCACCCCTCCACTTT.